A single sample is the source of the 15 T cell receptor beta chains below, sequenced in a study of T cell responses to AZD1222 COVID-19 vaccine. Sequencing was performed with immunoSEQ multiplex PCR; in TCRdb, only in-frame clones are kept and a portion is missing. The data hold some 130,000 clones, with under 95% observed a single time. The sample here was peripheral blood, taken on day 0 of AZD1222 vaccination. These receptors were obtained from an adult in good health.

The V and J genes are TRBV6-4 and TRBJ2-5, with 8 bases fitting TRBD1. This CDR3 is built from 15 residues. CDR1 and CDR2 from the germline V gene are MRHNA and SNTAGT. The V gene end was trimmed by 0 bases and the J gene end by 6 bases; junction bases not matched to a gene: 6. DNA for the CDR3: TGTGCCAGCAGTGACTCATTCGGCAGGGGGCAGACCCAGTACTTC. Translating gives CASSDSFGRGQTQYF.

This chain joins TRBV18 and TRBJ1-2; no reliable D call. This CDR3 is built from 12 residues. Germline assignment: CDR1 KGHSH and CDR2 LQKENI. The germline V and J ends were trimmed by 5 bases and 0 bases, with 4 bases remaining between them. The CDR3 region has the DNA TGTGCCAGCTCAGGGACTAACTATGGCTACACCTTC. Translating it yields CASSGTNYGYTF.

This clone appeared once. The rearrangement links TRBV7-9 to TRBJ2-1; tentative D call: TRBD1 (6 bases). CDR1 and CDR2 (germline): SEHNR, FQNEAQ (reference sequence). CDR3 size: 15 residues. Trimming shortened V by 0 bases and J by 2 bases, and 8 bases separated the two germline ends. DNA of the CDR3: TGTGCCAGCAGCTTAGCGGGGGCCACCTACAATGAGCAGTTCTTC. Residues: CASSLAGATYNEQFF.

The chain links TRBV19 to TRBJ2-1; D uncertain. This CDR3 contains 13 residues. Germline CDR1 LNHDA, CDR2 SQIVND (reference sequence). Trimming left V 4 bases short and J 8 bases short, with 12 bases between. This CDR3 is CASSKQPSDEQFF. CDR3 DNA sequence: TGTGCCAGTAGTAAGCAACCCTCGGATGAGCAGTTCTTC. Looking up the rest from reference TRBV19 and TRBJ2-1 gives the full variable domain: DGGITQSPKYLFRKEGQNVTLSCEQNLNHDAMYWYRQDPGQGLRLIYYSQIVNDFQKGDIAEGYSVSREKKESFPLTVTSAQKNPTAFYLCASSKQPSDEQFFGPGTRLTVL.

The chain couples TRBV5-1 to TRBJ1-2; TRBD1 agrees at 7 bases. The CDR3 spans 15 residues. Germline V lookup: CDR1 SGHRS, CDR2 YFSETQ. Trimming at V came to 2 bases and at J to 4 bases, leaving 8 bases not matched to a gene. The CDR3 reads CASSFRDRSSYGYTF. The CDR3 coding sequence is TGCGCCAGCAGCTTTCGGGACAGATCAAGCTATGGCTACACCTTC.

The chain employs TRBV4-2 and TRBJ2-7, with 8 nucleotides matching TRBD2. The CDR3 is made up of 16 amino acids. Per the germline V gene, CDR1 is LGHNA and CDR2 is YNFKEQ. V was clipped by 1 base and J by 2 bases; unmatched bases: 7. This CDR3 is CASSQVGASGPYEQYF. In DNA, the CDR3 is TGTGCCAGCAGCCAAGTTGGTGCTAGCGGGCCCTACGAGCAGTACTTC.

V usage is TRBV7-3 and J usage is TRBJ1-1; 7 bases align to TRBD1. This CDR3 has 17 amino acids. Germline CDR1 is SGHTA and CDR2 is FQGTGA. The ends lost 5 bases at V and 0 bases at J; junction bases unmatched: 12. The CDR3 region is CASSRWTGEILNTEAFF. The CDR3 DNA reads TGTGCCAGCAGCAGGTGGACAGGCGAGATTTTGAACACTGAAGCTTTCTTT.

The CDR3: CASSSTGLQETQYF. The CDR3 DNA sequence: TGTGCCAGCAGTTCCACAGGACTCCAAGAGACCCAGTACTTC. This sequence joins TRBV27 and TRBJ2-5; D assignment may be TRBD1 or TRBD2 (5 bases each). Germline CDR1 and CDR2: MNHEY and SMNVEV (reference sequence). Between the trimmed V and J ends, which lost 4 bases and 1 base, there was a span of 10 bases. The CDR3 runs 14 residues.

The chain employs TRBV4-1 and TRBJ1-1; TRBD1 is a possible D gene (5 bases). V was pared by 1 base and J by 3 bases, with 15 bases between. The CDR3 extends over 16 amino acids. Germline loops: CDR1 MGHRA, CDR2 YSYEKL. The CDR3 bases are TGCGCCAGCAGCCAAGTTGGGTCCAGGGCAGACACTGAAGCTTTCTTT. Protein product: CASSQVGSRADTEAFF.

The rearrangement joins TRBV11-2 to TRBJ1-5; a possible D gene is TRBD1 (6 bases). Germline assignment: CDR1 SGHAT and CDR2 FQNNGV. The CDR3 has 14 residues. V lost 5 bases, J lost 3 bases, and 11 bases lay in between. CDR3 loop: CASSTGQHNQPQHF. The CDR3 DNA follows: TGTGCCAGCAGCACCGGACAGCACAATCAGCCCCAGCATTTT.

The J gene is TRBJ2-5, the V gene TRBV5-1; 8 nucleotides align to TRBD2. V was pared by 4 bases and J by 0 bases, with 5 bases of the junction left unmatched. The CDR3 length is 15 residues. CDR1 SGHRS and CDR2 YFSETQ come from the germline V gene. CDR3 DNA: TGCGCCAGCAGCGATGATAGCGGGAACCAAGAGACCCAGTACTTC. Translating gives CASSDDSGNQETQYF.

The genes are TRBV30 and TRBJ1-5; D is unresolved. The CDR3 has 15 amino acids. CDR1 is GTSNPN and CDR2 is SVGIG in the germline V gene (reference sequence). V was trimmed by 0 bases and J by 3 bases, leaving 12 bases between them. CDR3 sequence (DNA): TGTGCCTGGAGTGTGCCCCCCTCCCTCAATCAGCCCCAGCATTTT. It specifies CAWSVPPSLNQPQHF.

The V call is TRBV20-1, the J call TRBJ2-1, with TRBD2 as a possible D gene (5 bases). Trimming left V 3 bases short and J 4 bases short, with 22 bases between. The CDR3 has 17 residues. Germline-derived CDR1 and CDR2 are DFQATT and SNEGSKA (reference sequence). CDR3: CSASGSERRLFYNEQFF. The CDR3 nucleotides are TGCAGTGCTAGTGGCTCGGAAAGGAGGCTCTTTTACAATGAGCAGTTCTTC.

The V gene is TRBV5-5, the J gene TRBJ2-3; 9 bases align to TRBD2. Germline trimming cut 4 bases from V and 4 bases from J; bases unmatched to any gene: 4. The germline V gene encodes CDR1 SGHKS and CDR2 YYEKEE (reference sequence). The CDR3 has 14 amino acids. CDR3 sequence (DNA): TGTGCCAGCAGCAGAGCTAGCGGGGCAGATACGCAGTATTTT. Translating it yields CASSRASGADTQYF. The entire variable domain, with the rest obtained from reference TRBV5-5 and TRBJ2-3, is as follows: DAGVTQSPTHLIKTRGQQVTLRCSPISGHKSVSWYQQVLGQGPQFIFQYYEKEERGRGNFPDRFSARQFPNYSSELNVNALLLGDSALYLCASSRASGADTQYFGPGTRLTVL.

V and J are TRBV19 and TRBJ1-5; possibly TRBD1 for D (6 bases). This CDR3 is 14 amino acids long. Looked up from germline, CDR1 is LNHDA and CDR2 is SQIVND (reference sequence). Trimming took 5 bases from V and 4 from J, leaving 12 bases between them. The CDR3 DNA is TGTGCCAGTAGTCAGGGGACACCAAATCAGCCCCAGCATTTT. Amino acid sequence: CASSQGTPNQPQHF.